The 4 T cell receptor beta chains reported below all come from one sample, sequenced in a study of blood T cell repertoires in COVID-19. The method was immunoSEQ multiplex PCR; TCRdb's version includes in-frame clones alone and lacks a portion of them. In the table there are around 70,000 clones, 80% to 90% of which are singletons. The sequenced sample was peripheral blood. The receptors derive from a woman aged 60-75 years with acute or convalescent COVID-19.

The V gene is TRBV5-1, the J gene TRBJ1-1; TRBD1 matches 11 bases. CDR1 is SGHRS, CDR2 YFSETQ, per germline. Trimming removed 6 bases from V and 7 bases from J; junction bases left unmatched: 17. This CDR3 spans 17 amino acids. CDR3 sequence reads: CASIPGTGGVDLSEAFF. DNA of the CDR3: TGCGCCAGCATCCCCGGGACAGGGGGGGTTGACCTGAGTGAAGCTTTCTTT.

The rearrangement links TRBV28 to TRBJ1-5; perhaps TRBD1 as D (5 bases). The CDR3 is 16 amino acids. Germline V gene sequence: CDR1 MDHEN, CDR2 SYDVKM. The ends were cut back, 1 base at V and 5 bases at J, with 15 bases in the middle. CDR3 amino acids: CASSLYVGTGDQPQHF. The DNA for the CDR3 is TGTGCCAGCAGTTTATACGTCGGAACAGGAGATCAGCCCCAGCATTTT.

The CDR3 nucleotides are TGCGCCAGCAGCTTTCGGACTAGCGGGGGGGCCGGGGAGACCCAGTACTTC. It codes for CASSFRTSGGAGETQYF. The rearrangement joins TRBV5-1 to TRBJ2-5, with 15 positions matching TRBD2. Germline lookup yields CDR1 SGHRS and CDR2 YFSETQ. The CDR3 contains 17 residues. V lost 2 bases and J lost 5; bases outside the gene matches: 7.

J is TRBJ1-2 and V is TRBV19; D remains ambiguous. Germline V lookup: CDR1 LNHDA, CDR2 SQIVND (reference sequence). V lost 1 base and J lost 2, with 11 bases in between. The CDR3 runs 15 residues. Here the CDR3 reads CASSIGSAANYGYTF. The DNA for the CDR3 is TGTGCCAGTAGTATAGGGTCGGCAGCGAACTATGGCTACACCTTC.